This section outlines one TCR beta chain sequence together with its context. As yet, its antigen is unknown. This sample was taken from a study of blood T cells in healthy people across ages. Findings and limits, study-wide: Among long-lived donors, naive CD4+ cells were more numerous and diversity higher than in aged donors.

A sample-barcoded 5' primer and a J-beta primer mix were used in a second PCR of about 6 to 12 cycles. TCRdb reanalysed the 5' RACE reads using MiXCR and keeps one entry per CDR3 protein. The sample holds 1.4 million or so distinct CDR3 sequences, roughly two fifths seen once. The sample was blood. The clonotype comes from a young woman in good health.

CDR3 nucleotides: TGTGCCAGCAGCCCCGACCGAGGCCAAGAGGCCCAGTACTTC. This sequence encodes CASSPDRGQEAQYF. This rearrangement joins TRBV12-3 or TRBV12-4 to TRBJ2-7; D uncertain. The CDR3 sequence is 14 residues long. V was clipped by 6 bases and J by 10 bases, with 22 bases between them.